This T cell receptor (beta chain) was recorded in a study of T-cell memory formation after mild COVID-19. The CDR3 runs to 16 residues. The germline CDR1 and CDR2 sequences are SGHDN and FVKESK. Between the trimmed V and J ends, which lost 0 bases and 7 bases, there was a span of 15 bases. For this clonotype: Antigen specificity is unknown.

Libraries for TCRalpha and TCRbeta carried sample barcodes and unique molecular identifiers via 5'RACE. TCRdb re-called the 5' RACE reads through MiXCR, storing one row per CDR3 protein. The table shows 200,000 to 300,000 distinct CDR3 sequences, with over 15% occurring only once. Overall study results and limits: CD4+ contracting clones were mainly CM and EM; CD8+ ones, EMRA. Certain responding clones were present in pre-infection memory, suggesting participation of cross-reactive memory.

This clonotype was sampled from an adult woman who had mild COVID-19 (a few samples of this study predate the infection). Cell type and time point are not known. The sample taken for sequencing was PBMCs or a T cell subset sorted from them (not recorded which). The V call is TRBV14, the J call TRBJ1-4, with TRBD1 as a possible D gene (5 bases). As DNA, the CDR3 is TGTGCCAGCAGCCAAGATCGACGAGGGGTCGGTGAAAAACTGTTTTTT. Translating gives CASSQDRRGVGEKLFF.